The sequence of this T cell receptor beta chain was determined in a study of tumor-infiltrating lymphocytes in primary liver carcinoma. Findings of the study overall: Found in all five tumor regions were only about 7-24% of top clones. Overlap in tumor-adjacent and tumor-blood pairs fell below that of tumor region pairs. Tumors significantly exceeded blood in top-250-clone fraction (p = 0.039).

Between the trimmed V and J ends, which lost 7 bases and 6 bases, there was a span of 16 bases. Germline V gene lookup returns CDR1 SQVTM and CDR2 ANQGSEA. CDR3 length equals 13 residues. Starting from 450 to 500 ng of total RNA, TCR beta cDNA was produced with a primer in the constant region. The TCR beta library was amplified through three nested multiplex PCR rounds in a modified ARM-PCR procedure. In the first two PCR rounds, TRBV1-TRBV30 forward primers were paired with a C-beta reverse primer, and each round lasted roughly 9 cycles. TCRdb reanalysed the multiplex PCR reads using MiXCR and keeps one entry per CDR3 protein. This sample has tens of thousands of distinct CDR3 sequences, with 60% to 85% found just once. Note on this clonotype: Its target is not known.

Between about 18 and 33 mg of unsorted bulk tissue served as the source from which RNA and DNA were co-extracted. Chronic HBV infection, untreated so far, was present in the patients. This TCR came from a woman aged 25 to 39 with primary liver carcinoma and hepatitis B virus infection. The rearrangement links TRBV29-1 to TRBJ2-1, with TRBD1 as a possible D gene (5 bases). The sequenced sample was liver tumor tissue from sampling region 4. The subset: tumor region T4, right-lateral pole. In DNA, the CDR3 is TGCAGCGCCGCGACAGTAAGTTCCAATGAGCAGTTCTTC. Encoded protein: CSAATVSSNEQFF.